The clone carrying this T cell receptor beta chain appeared a few times. Its cognate antigen is unknown. Each CDR3 protein gets one entry after TCRdb re-called the reads with MiXCR. The data show 740,000 or so distinct CDR3 sequences, with roughly 36% seen just once and around 2.8% held by the top ten. The data belong to a study of T cell repertoires in cytomegalovirus infection. This CDR3 region has 15 residues. The V and J ends lost 6 bases and 0 bases respectively, with 14 bases between them. Study outcomes and limitations: What dominated the ex vivo response were HLA-C-restricted CMV-specific TCR beta clonotypes.

The clonotype comes from a human donor in good health (CMV status not recorded). Some clones in this sample may be carry-over from other donors' samples. Sequenced: PBMCs. The genes are TRBV12-3 or TRBV12-4 and TRBJ1-1; D call uncertain. The CDR3 protein is CASSQDGEMNTEAFF. In DNA, the CDR3 is TGTGCCAGCAGCCAGGACGGTGAGATGAACACTGAAGCTTTCTTT.